The 8 T cell receptor beta chains below were found in one sample sequenced in a study of blood T cell repertoires in COVID-19. TCRdb's copy holds only in-frame clones and misses some; the assay was immunoSEQ multiplex PCR. The profile shows roughly 250,000 clones, roughly 80% of them singletons. The source material was peripheral blood. The receptors shown here come from a person between 65 and 80 years old with COVID-19, enrolled during active disease.

J is TRBJ2-7 and V is TRBV5-5; 11 nucleotides line up with TRBD1. J lost 3 bases, V lost 2 bases, and 10 bases had no gene match. CDR1 and CDR2 from the germline V gene are SGHKS and YYEKEE (reference sequence). The CDR3 runs 17 residues. The CDR3 DNA reads as TGTGCCAGCAGCTTTTCCTTTGGGACAGGGGGACGCTACGAGCAGTACTTC. It codes for CASSFSFGTGGRYEQYF.

This clone was seen only a few times. The rearrangement uses TRBV7-2 and TRBJ2-5; 8 nucleotides line up with TRBD1. The CDR3 sequence is 13 residues long. Germline CDR1 reads SGHTA; CDR2 reads FQGNSA. V gave up 3 bases and J gave up 7 bases; unmatched junction bases: 4. The CDR3 spells CASSFPGGRTQYF. The CDR3, as DNA: TGTGCCAGCAGCTTTCCAGGGGGCCGGACCCAGTACTTC.

This chain connects TRBV2 to TRBJ2-5; the match to TRBD2 covers 9 bases. This CDR3 has 16 amino acids. The V gene end was trimmed by 6 bases and the J gene end by 6 bases; junction bases not matched to a gene: 14. Germline V gene sequence: CDR1 SNHLY, CDR2 FYNNEI. CDR3 protein: CASSASGGRARQTQYF. CDR3 DNA: TGTGCCAGCAGCGCCAGCGGGGGGAGGGCCCGGCAGACCCAGTACTTC.

The V gene is TRBV19, the J gene TRBJ1-4; D gene ambiguous. This CDR3 has 13 residues. Germline V gene sequence: CDR1 LNHDA, CDR2 SQIVND (reference sequence). The V and J ends lost 3 bases and 8 bases respectively, with 10 bases between them. CDR3 region: CASSIHRSEKLFF. The CDR3 DNA follows: TGTGCCAGTAGTATCCATCGGTCGGAAAAACTGTTTTTT.

CDR3 loop: CASSPGTDRLYEQYF. As DNA, the CDR3 is TGTGCCAGCAGCCCAGGGACAGACCGCCTCTACGAGCAGTACTTC. The chain combines TRBV11-2 with TRBJ2-7, with 7 positions matching TRBD1. Germline V lookup: CDR1 SGHAT, CDR2 FQNNGV. This CDR3 spans 15 amino acids. V lost 5 bases and J lost 3; bases outside the gene matches: 10.

The chain couples TRBV2 to TRBJ1-5; possible D gene TRBD1, 6 bases. The V gene's germline CDR1 is SNHLY and CDR2 FYNNEI. Trimming left V 1 base short and J 1 base short, with 8 bases between. The CDR3 is made up of 15 amino acids. The CDR3 coding sequence is TGTGCCAGCAGTGAAGGGACAGCCAGCAATCAGCCCCAGCATTTT. The encoded protein is CASSEGTASNQPQHF.

The rearrangement links TRBV6-5 to TRBJ1-5; a possible D gene is TRBD1 (5 bases). Germline V gives CDR1 MNHEY, CDR2 SVGAGI. Deletions cut 4 bases from V and 0 bases from J, with 10 bases between. CDR3 size: 15 residues. The DNA for the CDR3 is TGTGCCAGCAGTTGGACAAGCGATAGCAATCAGCCCCAGCATTTT. It specifies CASSWTSDSNQPQHF.

The chain couples TRBV30 to TRBJ2-3, with 9 bases lining up with TRBD2. The CDR3 has 14 amino acids. Unmatched junction bases numbered 3, after V lost 2 bases and J lost 3 bases. In germline, CDR1 is GTSNPN, CDR2 SVGIG (reference sequence). The CDR3 bases are TGTGCCTGGAGTATAGCGGGGGTGACAGATACGCAGTATTTT. It codes for CAWSIAGVTDTQYF.